This T cell receptor (beta chain) was found in a study of cytotoxic CD8 clonotypes in ibrutinib-treated CLL. Only in-frame clones appear in the TCRdb table, and some are missing; sequencing was by immunoSEQ multiplex PCR. Of approximately 320,000 clones in the sample, over 60% are singletons; the top ten hold roughly 6.7%. A note on this clone: Its antigen is undetermined.

General study findings and limits: Clonality rose at ibrutinib response, held steady in sustained remission, and fell toward baseline at progression.

The clonotype comes from a human donor with chronic lymphocytic leukemia. Sample: PBMCs, taken after 36 months of ibrutinib treatment.

CDR3 amino acids: CSVADPGPRGDNEQFF. DNA for the CDR3: TGCAGCGTTGCTGATCCCGGGCCTCGGGGGGACAATGAGCAGTTCTTC. This chain links TRBV29-1 with TRBJ2-1; 7 bases match TRBD2. Losses at the gene ends were 4 bases for V and 5 bases for J; bases not matched to a gene: 14. Germline lookup yields CDR1 SQVTM and CDR2 ANQGSEA. The CDR3 is 16 amino acids.